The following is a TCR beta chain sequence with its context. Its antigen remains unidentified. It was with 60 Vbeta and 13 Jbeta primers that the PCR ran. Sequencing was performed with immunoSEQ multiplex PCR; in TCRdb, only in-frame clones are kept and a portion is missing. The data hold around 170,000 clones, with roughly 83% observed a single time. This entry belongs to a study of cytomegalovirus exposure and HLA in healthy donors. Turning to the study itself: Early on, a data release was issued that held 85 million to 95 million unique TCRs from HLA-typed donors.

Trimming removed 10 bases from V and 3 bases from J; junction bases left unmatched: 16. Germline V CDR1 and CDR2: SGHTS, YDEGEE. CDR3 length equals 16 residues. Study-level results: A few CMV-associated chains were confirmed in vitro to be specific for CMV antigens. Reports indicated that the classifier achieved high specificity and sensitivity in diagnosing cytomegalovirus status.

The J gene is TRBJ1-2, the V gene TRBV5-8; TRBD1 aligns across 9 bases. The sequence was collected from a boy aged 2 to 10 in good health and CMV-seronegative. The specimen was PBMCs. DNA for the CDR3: TGTGCCGGAAAACCTTTACCGGGACAGGGCGACTATGGCTACACCTTC. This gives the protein CAGKPLPGQGDYGYTF.